The 16 T cell receptor beta chains given below trace back to one sample, sequenced in a study of blood T cell repertoires in COVID-19. Sequenced by immunoSEQ multiplex PCR; TCRdb stores in-frame clones only, minus some. This repertoire shows roughly 200,000 clones, 70% to 90% found once; its top ten account for around 1.3%. The specimen sequenced was PBMCs or T cells enriched from blood (not recorded which). The receptor source for this set is a man between 25 and 39 years old who had recovered from COVID-19.

The chain combines TRBV6-2 or TRBV6-3 with TRBJ1-1; no clear D. Germline CDR1 reads MNHEY; CDR2 reads SVGEGT. Trimming stripped 5 bases from V and 1 base from J, with 11 bases between. The CDR3 loop spans 14 amino acids. CDR3 in amino acids: CASSRERENTEAFF. The CDR3 DNA reads TGTGCCAGCAGTCGCGAGAGGGAGAACACTGAAGCTTTCTTT.

The J gene is TRBJ2-7, the V gene TRBV6-5; 8 bases map to TRBD1. Germline lookup yields CDR1 MNHEY and CDR2 SVGAGI. The CDR3 extends over 15 amino acids. Germline trimming cut 2 bases from V and 2 bases from J; bases unmatched to any gene: 5. The CDR3 spells CASSYGSQGAYEQYF. As DNA, the CDR3 is TGTGCCAGCAGTTACGGTTCACAGGGGGCCTACGAGCAGTACTTC.

The gene calls are TRBV6-5 and TRBJ1-5, with D maybe TRBD1 (6 bases). V lost 6 bases and J lost 3, with 12 bases in between. The CDR3 has 14 amino acids. Per germline, CDR1 MNHEY and CDR2 SVGAGI. The CDR3 DNA reads as TGTGCCAGCAGAGCTAACAGGGTCAATCAGCCCCAGCATTTT. Its translation: CASRANRVNQPQHF.

The chain is built from TRBV27 and TRBJ1-2; D not resolved. Germline V gene data show CDR1 as MNHEY and CDR2 as SMNVEV (reference sequence). This CDR3 is 13 amino acids long. V was cut by 6 bases and J by 4 bases, with 12 bases left in between. CDR3 DNA sequence: TGTGCCAGCAGCCCCCGGGAGGCCTATGGCTACACCTTC. Residues: CASSPREAYGYTF.

The chain employs TRBV7-8 and TRBJ2-1; possible D gene TRBD2, 6 bases. The CDR3 spans 18 residues. V gave up 1 base and J gave up 3 bases, with 19 bases separating them. The germline gives CDR1 SGHVS, CDR2 FQNEAQ. The CDR3 nucleotides read TGTGCCAGCAGCTTAGGCGGCGGAGCGGGCTACTACTACAATGAGCAGTTCTTC. Translated, it gives CASSLGGGAGYYYNEQFF. Drawing the rest from reference TRBV7-8 and TRBJ2-1, the complete variable domain is GAGVSQSPRYKVAKRGQDVALRCDPISGHVSLFWYQQALGQGPEFLTYFQNEAQLDKSGLPSDRFFAERPEGSVSTLKIQRTQQEDSAVYLCASSLGGGAGYYYNEQFFGPGTRLTVL.

This clone was seen more than once but under ten times. The rearrangement joins TRBV24-1 to TRBJ2-2, with a possible D match to TRBD2 (5 bases). This CDR3 is 15 amino acids long. CDR1 KGHDR and CDR2 SFDVKD come from the germline V gene. Trimming shortened V by 4 bases and J by 3 bases, and 11 bases separated the two germline ends. The CDR3, as DNA: TGTGCCACCAGTGACGGACCGAGGGACACCGGGGAGCTGTTTTTT. Translation: CATSDGPRDTGELFF.

The chain has TRBV25-1 and TRBJ1-5; 10 bases fit TRBD1. The V and J ends lost 3 bases and 4 bases, in that order; junction bases with no gene match: 6. The germline V gene has CDR1 MGHDK and CDR2 SYGVNS. CDR3 length equals 16 residues. For the CDR3, the DNA is TGTGCCAGCAGTGACCGGACAGGGGGGACGAATCAGCCCCAGCATTTT. Translating gives CASSDRTGGTNQPQHF.

The chain recombines TRBV5-6 with TRBJ1-3; D is undetermined. The CDR3 is 16 amino acids. Germline V gene lookup returns CDR1 SGHDT and CDR2 YYEEEE. V lost 0 bases and J 0 bases, leaving 10 bases between the germline ends. The CDR3 nucleotides are TGTGCCAGCAGCTTGGGCGGGGATTCCTCTGGAAACACCATATATTTT. Its protein is CASSLGGDSSGNTIYF.

The gene calls are TRBV9 and TRBJ1-2; 10 nucleotides align to TRBD1. This CDR3 has 16 amino acids. Germline assignment: CDR1 SGDLS and CDR2 YYNGEE. J lost 2 bases, V lost 5 bases, and 9 bases had no gene match. The CDR3 bases are TGTGCCAGCAGAGATGACAGGGGGCTTGTCAACTATGGCTACACCTTC. Its protein is CASRDDRGLVNYGYTF.

The chain uses TRBV19 and TRBJ1-6, with 12 bases lining up with TRBD1. The V and J ends lost 8 bases and 3 bases, in that order; junction bases with no gene match: 11. CDR1 is LNHDA and CDR2 is SQIVND in the germline V gene (reference sequence). CDR3 length: 18 amino acids. The CDR3 reads CASGPGQGAANYNSPLHF. The CDR3 DNA reads TGTGCCAGTGGCCCGGGACAGGGGGCCGCTAACTATAATTCACCCCTCCACTTT.

The chain combines TRBV15 with TRBJ1-4; 8 bases are shared with TRBD1. Trimming at V came to 1 base and at J to 4 bases, leaving 2 bases not matched to a gene. There are 15 residues in the CDR3. Germline values: CDR1 LNHNV, CDR2 YYDKDF (reference sequence). The chain's CDR3 is CATSRVDRVNEKLFF. The CDR3 bases are TGTGCCACCAGCAGAGTGGACAGGGTTAATGAAAAACTGTTTTTT.

The chain uses TRBV29-1 and TRBJ2-7; 7 nucleotides line up with TRBD1. This CDR3 is built from 13 residues. Trimming took 8 bases from V and 5 from J; bases not matched to a gene: 12. Germline lookup yields CDR1 SQVTM and CDR2 ANQGSEA. Here the CDR3 DNA reads TGCAGCTCTTCTTCGAAGGGGGCGAACGAGCAGTACTTC. It is translated as CSSSSKGANEQYF.

The gene calls are TRBV25-1 and TRBJ1-1; TRBD1 matches at 9 bases. The length of the CDR3 is 15 residues. With 6 bases clipped from V and 2 bases from J, the junction kept 7 bases outside the gene matches. Germline CDR1 and CDR2: MGHDK and SYGVNS. For the CDR3, the DNA is TGTGCCAGCAGCCCACTGACAGGGGGTAACACTGAAGCTTTCTTT. Translated, it gives CASSPLTGGNTEAFF.

This clone was picked up a small number of times. The rearrangement links TRBV7-9 to TRBJ1-5; D is unclear. Trimming took 0 bases from V and 2 from J, leaving 5 bases between them. The CDR3 is made up of 14 amino acids. Germline CDR1 is SEHNR and CDR2 is FQNEAQ (reference sequence). The CDR3 DNA reads TGTGCCAGCAGCTTAGCGCAGGGCAATCAGCCCCAGCATTTT. Its protein product is CASSLAQGNQPQHF.

The chain joins TRBV13 to TRBJ1-1; TRBD1 might be the D (6 bases). V lost 2 bases and J lost 8, with 12 bases in between. The CDR3 is made up of 13 amino acids. Germline loops: CDR1 PRHDT, CDR2 FYEKMQ (reference sequence). CDR3 region: CASSLQGTAEAFF. The CDR3 nucleotides read TGTGCCAGCAGCTTACAGGGGACGGCAGAAGCTTTCTTT.

This chain connects TRBV7-6 to TRBJ2-7, with no clear D. The germline gives CDR1 SGHVS, CDR2 FNYEAQ. The CDR3 consists of 13 residues. V lost 1 base to trimming and J lost 4 bases, with 8 bases between them. In DNA, the CDR3 is TGTGCCAGCAGCTTAGGGCTTCTTTACGAGCAGTACTTC. Translation gives CASSLGLLYEQYF.